Shown below are 23 T cell receptor beta chains from a single sample sequenced in a study of beta chain features in type 1 diabetes. The isolated RNA, all of it, was reverse transcribed, so expressed TCRB transcripts were what got sequenced. The protocol was immunoSEQ multiplex PCR, while the TCRdb copy is restricted to in-frame clones and leaves out a portion. The sample yields more than 300,000 clones, about 15% seen once. The sequenced sample was naive CD4+ T cells from blood. These receptors were taken from a woman younger than 35 in good health.

This clone was detected only a few times. The chain has TRBV5-4 and TRBJ1-4; no clear D gene. Germline CDR1 SGHNT, CDR2 YYREEE (reference sequence). CDR3 length: 12 residues. V was pared by 3 bases and J by 3 bases, with 3 bases between. CDR3 sequence: CASSSSNEKLFF. Here the CDR3 DNA reads TGTGCCAGCAGCTCCTCTAATGAAAAACTGTTTTTT.

V gene TRBV19 combines with J gene TRBJ2-1; D unclear. From germline, CDR1 is LNHDA and CDR2 SQIVND (reference sequence). This CDR3 is built from 11 residues. The germline V and J ends were trimmed by 5 bases and 4 bases, with 3 bases remaining between them. The CDR3 DNA is TGTGCCAGTAGTCTTTACAATGAGCAGTTCTTC. It translates to CASSLYNEQFF.

The rearrangement links TRBV2 to TRBJ2-7; D is undetermined. The V and J ends lost 7 bases and 3 bases respectively, with 10 bases between them. The germline gives CDR1 SNHLY, CDR2 FYNNEI. The CDR3 sequence is 12 residues long. The CDR3, as DNA: TGTGCCAGCAAGGCAAGACTCTACGAGCAGTACTTC. It translates to CASKARLYEQYF. Filled out from reference TRBV2 and TRBJ2-7, the complete variable domain reads EPEVTQTPSHQVTQMGQEVILRCVPISNHLYFYWYRQILGQKVEFLVSFYNNEISEKSEIFDDQFSVERPDGSNFTLKIRSTKLEDSAMYFCASKARLYEQYFGPGTRLTVT.

CDR3 loop: CASSMALDWRAEAFF. The CDR3 bases are TGTGCCAGCAGTATGGCCTTGGATTGGAGAGCTGAAGCTTTCTTT. V is TRBV6-5 and J is TRBJ1-1; D is unresolved. This CDR3 is built from 15 residues. Trimming stripped 5 bases from V and 6 bases from J, with 19 bases between. The germline V gene encodes CDR1 MNHEY and CDR2 SVGAGI.

This clone was seen only a few times. This chain links TRBV13 with TRBJ2-7; TRBD2 agrees at 13 bases. V lost 5 bases, J lost 4 bases, and 5 bases stayed unmatched. Germline V lookup: CDR1 PRHDT, CDR2 FYEKMQ (reference sequence). The CDR3 runs to 15 residues. CDR3 sequence reads: CASSVGGLAGYEQYF. CDR3 in DNA: TGTGCCAGCAGCGTTGGGGGACTAGCGGGATACGAGCAGTACTTC.

This clone was picked up a small number of times. CDR3: CASSPRVGETQYF. The CDR3 nucleotides read TGTGCCAGCAGCCCCCGCGTTGGAGAGACCCAGTACTTC. This chain connects TRBV7-2 to TRBJ2-5, with D uncertain. Trimming took off 5 bases at V and 4 bases at J, with 11 bases between the two ends. From germline, CDR1 is SGHTA and CDR2 FQGNSA. The CDR3 is 13 amino acids.

This clone was seen only a few times. The chain couples TRBV25-1 to TRBJ2-7; TRBD1 is a possible D gene (5 bases). Germline CDR1 reads MGHDK; CDR2 reads SYGVNS. V was cut by 1 base and J by 2 bases, with 12 bases left in between. This CDR3 region has 15 residues. The CDR3 loop is CASSELDTRTYEQYF. The CDR3 DNA follows: TGTGCCAGCAGTGAATTGGACACCCGAACCTACGAGCAGTACTTC.

This clone was counted a few times. This chain links TRBV18 with TRBJ2-5; a possible D gene is TRBD2 (5 bases). The CDR3 extends over 13 amino acids. Germline V lookup: CDR1 KGHSH, CDR2 LQKENI. V lost 2 bases to trimming and J lost 5 bases, with 9 bases between them. The CDR3 coding sequence is TGTGCCAGCTCACCAGGGAGAGGGGAGACCCAGTACTTC. It codes for CASSPGRGETQYF.

A few counts support this clone. The V call is TRBV7-2, the J call TRBJ2-1; D is undetermined. Germline CDR1 and CDR2: SGHTA and FQGNSA. V was pared by 1 base and J by 7 bases, with 11 bases between. The CDR3 sequence is 14 residues long. The CDR3 DNA follows: TGTGCCAGCAGCTTAGGTAGGAGTACGAATGAGCAGTTCTTC. Translated: CASSLGRSTNEQFF.

V usage is TRBV9 and J usage is TRBJ2-2, with 7 bases fitting TRBD1. The germline CDR1 and CDR2 sequences are SGDLS and YYNGEE. CDR3 length: 15 residues. Trimming took 0 bases from V and 4 from J; bases not matched to a gene: 3. DNA for the CDR3: TGTGCCAGCAGCGTAGACCACAGGGGCACCGGGGAGCTGTTTTTT. Its translation: CASSVDHRGTGELFF.

Only a few counts were recorded for this clone. V is TRBV15 and J is TRBJ2-1, with D perhaps TRBD2 (5 bases). Germline V gives CDR1 LNHNV, CDR2 YYDKDF (reference sequence). Trimming pared 1 base from V and 5 bases from J, leaving 15 bases between. The CDR3 length is 16 residues. The CDR3: CATSRVGSASNNEQFF. DNA for the CDR3: TGTGCCACCAGCAGAGTTGGTAGCGCAAGTAACAATGAGCAGTTCTTC. Looking up the rest from reference TRBV15 and TRBJ2-1 gives the full variable domain: DAMVIQNPRYQVTQFGKPVTLSCSQTLNHNVMYWYQQKSSQAPKLLFHYYDKDFNNEADTPDNFQSRRPNTSFCFLDIRSPGLGDTAMYLCATSRVGSASNNEQFFGPGTRLTVL.

V usage is TRBV28 and J usage is TRBJ2-5, with TRBD1 identical over 7 bases. The ends lost 4 bases at V and 1 base at J; junction bases unmatched: 9. From germline, CDR1 is MDHEN and CDR2 SYDVKM. The length of the CDR3 is 16 residues. The CDR3 sequence: CASSSPSTGIQETQYF. The CDR3 DNA is TGTGCCAGCAGTTCACCCTCGACAGGGATCCAAGAGACCCAGTACTTC.

The genes are TRBV7-2 and TRBJ2-5, with D possibly TRBD1 on 5 matching bases. Germline values: CDR1 SGHTA, CDR2 FQGNSA. V was shortened by 3 bases and J by 2 bases, with 7 bases between the two germline ends. The CDR3 contains 13 residues. CDR3 loop: CASSFRQQETQYF. The CDR3 DNA sequence: TGTGCCAGCAGCTTTCGACAGCAAGAGACCCAGTACTTC.

This clone was seen only a few times. This sequence joins TRBV29-1 and TRBJ1-1; maybe TRBD1 (5 bases). Germline V gene data show CDR1 as SQVTM and CDR2 as ANQGSEA. Trimming removed 7 bases from V and 0 bases from J, with 12 bases in between. This CDR3 is 13 amino acids long. The CDR3 DNA is TGCAGCGCCCTTCGACAGTTGAACACTGAAGCTTTCTTT. Translated, it gives CSALRQLNTEAFF.

In this sample, this clone turned up a few times. The chain has TRBV7-4 and TRBJ2-7, with a possible D match to TRBD1 (5 bases). V dropped 5 bases and J dropped 4 bases, with 15 bases sitting between them. CDR3 length equals 14 residues. CDR1 and CDR2 (germline): SGHVT, SQSDAQ. The CDR3: CASSPWWQGYEQYF. The DNA for the CDR3 is TGTGCCAGCAGCCCCTGGTGGCAGGGATACGAGCAGTACTTC. Looking up the rest from reference TRBV7-4 and TRBJ2-7 gives the full variable domain: GAGVSQSPRYKVAKRGRDVALRCDSISGHVTLYWYRQTLGQGSEVLTYSQSDAQRDKSGRPSGRFSAERPERSVSTLKIQRTEQGDSAVYLCASSPWWQGYEQYFGPGTRLTVT.

This clone was observed a handful of times. The chain has TRBV2 and TRBJ2-5; TRBD2 aligns across 12 bases. With V trimmed by 6 bases and J by 4 bases, 6 bases remained unmatched. Per germline, CDR1 SNHLY and CDR2 FYNNEI. This CDR3 region has 15 residues. The CDR3 DNA sequence: TGTGCCAGCAGATTCCGGACTAGCGGGACAGAGACCCAGTACTTC. Protein: CASRFRTSGTETQYF. Filled out from reference TRBV2 and TRBJ2-5, the complete variable domain reads EPEVTQTPSHQVTQMGQEVILRCVPISNHLYFYWYRQILGQKVEFLVSFYNNEISEKSEIFDDQFSVERPDGSNFTLKIRSTKLEDSAMYFCASRFRTSGTETQYFGPGTRLLVL.

The chain links TRBV7-2 to TRBJ2-7; TRBD1 aligns across 10 bases. The V segment lost 4 bases and the J segment 2 bases; nucleotides outside the gene matches: 5. CDR1 SGHTA and CDR2 FQGNSA come from the germline V gene. This CDR3 has 15 residues. In DNA, the CDR3 is TGTGCCAGCAGCTCCCGGGACAGGGGTGCCTACGAGCAGTACTTC. Encoded protein: CASSSRDRGAYEQYF.

This clone was counted between two and nine times. The rearrangement joins TRBV27 to TRBJ2-7, with 11 bases that match TRBD2. With V trimmed by 5 bases and J by 2 bases, 8 bases remained unmatched. Germline V CDR1 and CDR2: MNHEY, SMNVEV (reference sequence). CDR3 length equals 16 residues. CDR3 protein: CASSPLLAGGTYEQYF. The CDR3, as DNA: TGTGCCAGCAGTCCGCTGCTAGCGGGGGGAACCTACGAGCAGTACTTC.

This clone was found a few times. The V call is TRBV28, the J call TRBJ2-1; 7 nucleotides agree with TRBD1. V was clipped by 3 bases and J by 6 bases; unmatched bases: 2. This CDR3 comprises 13 residues. Per the germline V gene, CDR1 is MDHEN and CDR2 is SYDVKM. The CDR3 protein is CASSLGTVNEQFF. The DNA of the CDR3 is TGTGCCAGCAGTTTGGGGACAGTCAATGAGCAGTTCTTC.

This clone was observed a handful of times. The chain carries TRBV5-1 and TRBJ1-4; no definite D call. From germline, CDR1 is SGHRS and CDR2 YFSETQ. This CDR3 has 13 residues. The ends were cut back, 4 bases at V and 6 bases at J, with 10 bases in the middle. CDR3 DNA sequence: TGCGCCAGCAGCGTGAGTGGAGATGAAAAACTGTTTTTT. Residues: CASSVSGDEKLFF.

The chain recombines TRBV4-3 with TRBJ2-1, with D perhaps matching TRBD2 (6 bases). The CDR3 consists of 16 residues. Trimming pared 0 bases from V and 6 bases from J, leaving 15 bases between. CDR1 is LGHNA, CDR2 YSLEER, per germline. CDR3 amino acids: CASSQDLGLASNEQFF. Here the CDR3 DNA reads TGCGCCAGCAGCCAAGATCTAGGGCTAGCGAGCAATGAGCAGTTCTTC.

V is TRBV19 and J is TRBJ1-1; the D gene is possibly TRBD1 (5 bases). The germline V and J ends were trimmed by 1 base and 4 bases, with 10 bases remaining between them. This CDR3 spans 14 amino acids. The germline V gene encodes CDR1 LNHDA and CDR2 SQIVND (reference sequence). CDR3 loop: CASSIGGTRTEAFF. DNA for the CDR3: TGTGCCAGTAGTATAGGCGGGACGCGCACTGAAGCTTTCTTT.

The gene calls are TRBV7-9 and TRBJ2-1; 7 bases line up with TRBD1. The CDR3 contains 14 residues. Trimming removed 3 bases from V and 7 bases from J; junction bases left unmatched: 6. Germline values: CDR1 SEHNR, CDR2 FQNEAQ (reference sequence). CDR3 sequence (DNA): TGTGCCAGCAGCTTCGACAGGGTCGGAAATGAGCAGTTCTTC. Protein product: CASSFDRVGNEQFF.